This TCR beta chain was identified in a study of human T cells and chemical hapten exposure. Described time point: patch test 2, 6 weeks after DPC sensitization. Described treatment: therapeutic diphenylcyclopropenone sensitization with weekly scalp DPC. This clonotype was observed a few times. MiXCR, applied by TCRdb to the RACE reads, yields one record per CDR3 protein. The table records approximately 97,000 distinct CDR3 sequences, approximately 10% of them present only once. CDR1 and CDR2 (germline): DFQATT, SNEGSKA (reference sequence). The CDR3 covers 15 residues. Unmatched junction bases numbered 7, after V lost 0 bases and J lost 4 bases.

The TCR was taken from a woman aged 40 to 50 with alopecia areata. Some clones in this sample may be carry-over from other donors' samples. The V and J genes are TRBV20-1 and TRBJ2-7, with 9 bases that match TRBD2. The material sequenced was whole blood, taken in connection with sensitization to the hapten diphenylcyclopropenone (DPC). The CDR3 loop reads CSARDLTSGLYEQYF. CDR3 coding DNA: TGCAGTGCTAGAGACCTGACTAGCGGCCTTTACGAGCAGTACTTC.